These T cell receptor beta chains were read from a single sample in a study of blood T cell repertoires in COVID-19. The protocol was immunoSEQ multiplex PCR, while the TCRdb copy is restricted to in-frame clones and leaves out a portion. The table has about 130,000 clones, roughly 77% seen once. The sample consisted of peripheral blood. These receptors came from an older woman with COVID-19, enrolled during active disease. CDR3s include the opening cysteine and the closing phenylalanine or tryptophan. The order of the fields is D gene, J gene, clone size, V gene, CDR3 protein, CDR3 DNA. A D gene is named only where the DNA matches it firmly. Expanded clones get a size class; other rows say once, few or many, or leave the size out.

>.|TRBJ1-2|.|TRBV6-5
CASFERGSPSAGYTF
TGTGCCAGCTTCGAGAGAGGCTCTCCGTCGGCTGGCTACACCTTC
>.|TRBJ2-3|.|TRBV5-6
CASSLSFRTDTQYF
TGTGCCAGCAGCTTGTCATTCCGCACAGATACGCAGTATTTT
>.|TRBJ1-2|.|TRBV19
CASMALGGLPYGYTF
TGTGCCAGTATGGCCCTCGGGGGGCTTCCTTATGGCTACACCTTC
>TRBD1|TRBJ1-6|.|TRBV27
CASSAGTASNSPLHF
TGTGCCAGCAGCGCCGGGACAGCATCTAATTCACCCCTCCACTTT
>TRBD2|TRBJ2-7|.|TRBV2
CASSAGGGRREQYF
TGTGCCAGCAGCGCGGGAGGGGGGAGGCGCGAGCAGTACTTC
>.|TRBJ1-1|.|TRBV7-8
CAGSLESRRSTEAFF
TGTGCCGGCAGCTTAGAGAGTAGGAGGAGCACTGAAGCTTTCTTT
>TRBD1|TRBJ2-7|.|TRBV3-1/TRBV3-2
CASSQSGTGGYEQYF
TGTGCCAGCAGCCAATCCGGGACAGGAGGATACGAGCAGTACTTC
>.|TRBJ2-5|.|TRBV11-2
CASSYRAGETQYF
TGTGCCAGCAGCTACAGGGCGGGAGAGACCCAGTACTTC
>.|TRBJ2-1|many|TRBV30
CAWRRANEQFF
TGTGCCTGGAGGCGAGCTAATGAGCAGTTCTTC
>.|TRBJ2-5|.|TRBV30
CALTRGTKETQYF
TGTGCCTTAACGCGGGGTACTAAAGAGACCCAGTACTTC
>.|TRBJ2-5|few|TRBV5-6
CASSSWAFSQETQYF
TGTGCCAGCTCCTCCTGGGCTTTTTCACAAGAGACCCAGTACTTC